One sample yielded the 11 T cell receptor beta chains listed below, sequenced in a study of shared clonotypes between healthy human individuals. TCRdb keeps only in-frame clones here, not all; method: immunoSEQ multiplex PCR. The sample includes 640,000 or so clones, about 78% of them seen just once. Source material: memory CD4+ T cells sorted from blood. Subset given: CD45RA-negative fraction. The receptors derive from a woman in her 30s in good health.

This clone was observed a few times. The CDR3 protein is CASSYGPTLRTEAFF. CDR3 DNA sequence: TGTGCCAGCAGTTATGGGCCGACCCTAAGGACTGAAGCTTTCTTT. The chain carries TRBV6-6 and TRBJ1-1; D is ambiguous. The CDR3 has 15 amino acids. CDR1 MNHNY and CDR2 SVGAGI come from the germline V gene (reference sequence). V gave up 3 bases and J gave up 5 bases, with 16 bases separating them.

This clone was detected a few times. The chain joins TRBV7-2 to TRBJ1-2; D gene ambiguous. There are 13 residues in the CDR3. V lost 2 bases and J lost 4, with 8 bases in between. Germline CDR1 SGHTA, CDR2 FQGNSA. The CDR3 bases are TGTGCCAGCAGCTTACTAGGGCTCTATGGCTACACCTTC. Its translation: CASSLLGLYGYTF.

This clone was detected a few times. The CDR3 bases are TGTGCCAGCAGCATCGGCGGAACCTACGAGCAGTACTTC. It translates to CASSIGGTYEQYF. This chain joins TRBV7-9 and TRBJ2-7; D not resolved. The CDR3 contains 13 residues. Germline V gene lookup returns CDR1 SEHNR and CDR2 FQNEAQ (reference sequence). V was shortened by 5 bases and J by 2 bases, with 10 bases between the two germline ends.

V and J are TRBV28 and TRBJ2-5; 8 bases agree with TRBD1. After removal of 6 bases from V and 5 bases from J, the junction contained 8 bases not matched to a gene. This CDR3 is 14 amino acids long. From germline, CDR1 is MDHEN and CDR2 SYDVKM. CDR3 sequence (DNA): TGTGCCAGCAGCCCTCCAGGGGGCCTCGAGACCCAGTACTTC. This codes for CASSPPGGLETQYF.

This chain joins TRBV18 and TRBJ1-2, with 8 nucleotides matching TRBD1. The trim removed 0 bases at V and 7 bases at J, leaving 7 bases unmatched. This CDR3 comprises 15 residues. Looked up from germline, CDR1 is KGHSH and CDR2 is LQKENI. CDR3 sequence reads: CASSPPGQGKVGYTF. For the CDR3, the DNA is TGTGCCAGCTCACCACCTGGACAGGGAAAGGTTGGCTACACCTTC.

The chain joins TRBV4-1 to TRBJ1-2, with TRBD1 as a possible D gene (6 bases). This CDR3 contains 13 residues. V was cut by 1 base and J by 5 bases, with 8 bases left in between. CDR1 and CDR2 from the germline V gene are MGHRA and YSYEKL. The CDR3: CASSQATGYGYTF. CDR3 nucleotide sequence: TGCGCCAGCAGCCAAGCCACAGGGTATGGCTACACCTTC.

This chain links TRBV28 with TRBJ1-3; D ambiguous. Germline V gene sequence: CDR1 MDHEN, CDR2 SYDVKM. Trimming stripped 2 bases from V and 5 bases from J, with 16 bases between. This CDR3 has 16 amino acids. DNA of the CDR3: TGTGCCAGCAGTTTAGGGCCCCCGCATACAAGAAACACCATATATTTT. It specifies CASSLGPPHTRNTIYF.

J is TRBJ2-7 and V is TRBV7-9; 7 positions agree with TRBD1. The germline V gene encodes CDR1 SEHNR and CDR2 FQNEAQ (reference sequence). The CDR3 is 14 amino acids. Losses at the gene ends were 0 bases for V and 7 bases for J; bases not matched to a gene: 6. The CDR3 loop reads CASSLAGRDSEQYF. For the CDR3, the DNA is TGTGCCAGCAGCTTAGCCGGCAGGGACAGTGAGCAGTACTTC.

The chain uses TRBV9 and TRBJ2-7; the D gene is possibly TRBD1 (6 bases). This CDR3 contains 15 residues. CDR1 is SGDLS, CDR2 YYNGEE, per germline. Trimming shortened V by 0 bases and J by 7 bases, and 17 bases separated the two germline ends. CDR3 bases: TGTGCCAGCAGCGTAGAGAGCGCAGGGGCTCGGGAGCAGTACTTC. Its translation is CASSVESAGAREQYF.

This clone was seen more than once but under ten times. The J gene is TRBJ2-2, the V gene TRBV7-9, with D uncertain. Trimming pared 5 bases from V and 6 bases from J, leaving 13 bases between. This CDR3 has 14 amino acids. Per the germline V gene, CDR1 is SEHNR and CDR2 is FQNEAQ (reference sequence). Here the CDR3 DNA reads TGTGCCAGCAGCCCCTCAGGCGGCGCCGGGGAGCTGTTTTTT. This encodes CASSPSGGAGELFF.

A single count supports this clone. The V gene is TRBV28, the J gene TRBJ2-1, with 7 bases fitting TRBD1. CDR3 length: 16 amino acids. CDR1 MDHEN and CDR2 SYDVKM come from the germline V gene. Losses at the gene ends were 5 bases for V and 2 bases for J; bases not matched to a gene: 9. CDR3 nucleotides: TGTGCCAGCAGTCTCCACCAGGGGGACCCCTACAATGAGCAGTTCTTC. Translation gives CASSLHQGDPYNEQFF.